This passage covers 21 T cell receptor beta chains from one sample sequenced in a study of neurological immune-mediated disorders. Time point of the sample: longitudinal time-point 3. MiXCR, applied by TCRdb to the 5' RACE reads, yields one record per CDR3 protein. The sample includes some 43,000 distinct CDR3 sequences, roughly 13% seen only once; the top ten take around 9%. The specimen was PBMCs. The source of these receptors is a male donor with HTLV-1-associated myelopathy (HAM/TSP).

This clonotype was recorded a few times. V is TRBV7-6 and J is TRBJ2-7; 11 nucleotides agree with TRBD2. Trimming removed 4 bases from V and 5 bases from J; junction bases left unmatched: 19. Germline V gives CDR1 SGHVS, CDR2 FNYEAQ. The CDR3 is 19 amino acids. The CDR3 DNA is TGTGCCAGCAGCTATCAGGCTAGCGGGGGGTACAAAAAGTCGGACGAGCAGTACTTC. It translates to CASSYQASGGYKKSDEQYF.

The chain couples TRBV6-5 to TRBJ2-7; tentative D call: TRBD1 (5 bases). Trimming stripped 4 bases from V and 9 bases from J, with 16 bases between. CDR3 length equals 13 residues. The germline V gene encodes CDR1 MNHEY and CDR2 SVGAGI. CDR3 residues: CASSSNLPQGQYF. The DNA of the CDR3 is TGTGCCAGCAGTTCCAACCTCCCCCAGGGGCAGTACTTC.

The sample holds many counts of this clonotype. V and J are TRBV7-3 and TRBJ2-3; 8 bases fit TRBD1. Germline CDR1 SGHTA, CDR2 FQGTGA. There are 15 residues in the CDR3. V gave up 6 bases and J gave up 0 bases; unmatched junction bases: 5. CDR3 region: CASSYRGFSTDTQYF. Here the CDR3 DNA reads TGTGCCAGCAGTTACAGGGGGTTTAGCACAGATACGCAGTATTTT.

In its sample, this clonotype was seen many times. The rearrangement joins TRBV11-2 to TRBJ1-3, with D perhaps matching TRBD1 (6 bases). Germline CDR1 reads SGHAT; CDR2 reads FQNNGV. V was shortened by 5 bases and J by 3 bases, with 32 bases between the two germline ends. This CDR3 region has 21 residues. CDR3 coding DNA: TGTGCCAGCAGCAAATCCCGGGACACCTTACCTCCGAGCGCGGGTGGAAACACCATATATTTT. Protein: CASSKSRDTLPPSAGGNTIYF.

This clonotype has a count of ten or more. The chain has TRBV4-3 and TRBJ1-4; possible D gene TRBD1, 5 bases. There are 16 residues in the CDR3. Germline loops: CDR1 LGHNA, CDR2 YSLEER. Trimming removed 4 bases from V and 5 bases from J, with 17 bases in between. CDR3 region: CASSPVDSPSNEKLFF. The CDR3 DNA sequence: TGCGCCAGCAGCCCAGTCGACAGCCCCTCAAATGAAAAACTGTTTTTT.

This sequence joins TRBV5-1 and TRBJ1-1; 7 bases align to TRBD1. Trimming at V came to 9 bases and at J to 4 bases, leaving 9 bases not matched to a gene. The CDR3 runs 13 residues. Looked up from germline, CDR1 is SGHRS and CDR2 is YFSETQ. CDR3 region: CATSLSGGTEAFF. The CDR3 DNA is TGCGCCACCTCCCTCTCAGGGGGCACTGAAGCTTTCTTT.

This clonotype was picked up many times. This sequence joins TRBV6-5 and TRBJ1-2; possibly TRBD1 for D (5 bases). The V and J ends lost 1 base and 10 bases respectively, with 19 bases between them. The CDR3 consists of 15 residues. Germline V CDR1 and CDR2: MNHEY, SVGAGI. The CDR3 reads CASSYLAGAENSYTF. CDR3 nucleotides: TGTGCCAGCAGTTACTTAGCTGGGGCGGAGAACTCCTACACCTTC.

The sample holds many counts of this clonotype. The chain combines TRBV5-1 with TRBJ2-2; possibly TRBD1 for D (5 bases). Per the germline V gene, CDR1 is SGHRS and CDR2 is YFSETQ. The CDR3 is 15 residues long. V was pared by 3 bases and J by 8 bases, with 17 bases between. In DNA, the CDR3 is TGCGCCAGCAGCTCCCCCTCTAGGGGTTCGGGGGAGCTGTTTTTT. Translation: CASSSPSRGSGELFF.

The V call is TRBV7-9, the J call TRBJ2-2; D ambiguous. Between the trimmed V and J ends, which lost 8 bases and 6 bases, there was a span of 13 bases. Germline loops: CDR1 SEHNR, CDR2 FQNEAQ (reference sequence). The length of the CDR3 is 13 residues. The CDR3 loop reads CASLPPSSGELFF. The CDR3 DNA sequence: TGTGCCAGCCTCCCTCCCAGCTCCGGGGAGCTGTTTTTT.

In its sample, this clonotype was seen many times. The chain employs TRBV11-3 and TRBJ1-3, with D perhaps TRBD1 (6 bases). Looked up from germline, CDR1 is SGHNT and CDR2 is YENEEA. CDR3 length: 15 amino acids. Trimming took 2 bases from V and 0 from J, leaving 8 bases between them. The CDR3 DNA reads TGTGCCAGCAGCTTACAGGGGCGCTCTGGAAACACCATATATTTT. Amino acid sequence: CASSLQGRSGNTIYF.

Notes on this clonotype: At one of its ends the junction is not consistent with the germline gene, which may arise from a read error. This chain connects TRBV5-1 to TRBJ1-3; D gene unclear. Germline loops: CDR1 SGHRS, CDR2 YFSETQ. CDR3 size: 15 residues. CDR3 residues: CASSVDDRSGNTIYF. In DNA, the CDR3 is TGCGCCAGCAGCGTCGACGATCGCTCTGGTAACACCATATATTTT.

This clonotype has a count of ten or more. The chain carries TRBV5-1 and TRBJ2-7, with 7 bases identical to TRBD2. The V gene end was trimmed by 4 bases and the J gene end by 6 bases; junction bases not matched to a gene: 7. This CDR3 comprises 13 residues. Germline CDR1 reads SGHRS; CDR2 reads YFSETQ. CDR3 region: CASSQERGVEQYF. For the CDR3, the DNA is TGCGCCAGCAGCCAAGAGCGGGGCGTCGAGCAGTACTTC.

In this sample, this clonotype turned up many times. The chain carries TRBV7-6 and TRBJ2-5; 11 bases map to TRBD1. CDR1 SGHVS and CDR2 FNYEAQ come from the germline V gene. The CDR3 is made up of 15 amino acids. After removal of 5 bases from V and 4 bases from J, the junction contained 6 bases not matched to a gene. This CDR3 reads CASSIGQGARETQYF. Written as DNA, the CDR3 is TGTGCCAGCAGCATCGGACAGGGGGCGAGAGAGACCCAGTACTTC.

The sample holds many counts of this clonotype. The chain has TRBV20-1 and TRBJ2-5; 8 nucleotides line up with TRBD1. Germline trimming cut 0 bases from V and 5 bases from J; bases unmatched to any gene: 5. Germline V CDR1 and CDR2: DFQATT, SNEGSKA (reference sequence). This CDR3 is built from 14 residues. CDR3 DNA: TGCAGTGCTAGAGATCCACAGGGGGACGAGACCCAGTACTTC. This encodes CSARDPQGDETQYF.

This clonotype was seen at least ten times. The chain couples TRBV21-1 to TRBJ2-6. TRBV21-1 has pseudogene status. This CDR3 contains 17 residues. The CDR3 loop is CASSKEGRTSGANVLTF. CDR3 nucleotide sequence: TGTGCCAGCAGCAAAGAAGGTCGAACCTCTGGGGCCAACGTCCTGACTTTC.

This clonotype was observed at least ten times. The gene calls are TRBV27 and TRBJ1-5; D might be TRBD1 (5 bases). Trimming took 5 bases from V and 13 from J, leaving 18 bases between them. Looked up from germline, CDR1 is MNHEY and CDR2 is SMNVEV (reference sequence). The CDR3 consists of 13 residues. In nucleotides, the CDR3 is TGTGCCAGCAGTGTGGGGCGGAAGAGCACTCAGCATTTT. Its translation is CASSVGRKSTQHF.

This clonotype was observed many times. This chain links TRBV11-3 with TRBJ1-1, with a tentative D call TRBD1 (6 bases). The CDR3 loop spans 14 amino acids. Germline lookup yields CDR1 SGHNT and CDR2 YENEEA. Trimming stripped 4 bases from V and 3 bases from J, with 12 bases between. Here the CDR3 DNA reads TGTGCCAGCAGCTCGACGGGGGCACACACTGAAGCTTTCTTT. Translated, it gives CASSSTGAHTEAFF.

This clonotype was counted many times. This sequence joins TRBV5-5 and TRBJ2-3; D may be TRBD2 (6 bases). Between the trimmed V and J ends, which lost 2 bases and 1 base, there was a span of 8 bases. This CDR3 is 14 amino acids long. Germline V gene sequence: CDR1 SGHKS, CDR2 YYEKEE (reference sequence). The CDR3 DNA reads TGTGCCAGCAGCTTCGGCGGGGGCACAGATACGCAGTATTTT. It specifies CASSFGGGTDTQYF.

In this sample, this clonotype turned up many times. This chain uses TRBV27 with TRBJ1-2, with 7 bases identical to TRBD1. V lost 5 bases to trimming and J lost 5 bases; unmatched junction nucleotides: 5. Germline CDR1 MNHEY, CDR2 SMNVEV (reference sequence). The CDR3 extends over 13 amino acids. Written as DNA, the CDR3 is TGTGCCAGCAGTGCAGGGGGTACTTATGGCTACACCTTC. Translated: CASSAGGTYGYTF.

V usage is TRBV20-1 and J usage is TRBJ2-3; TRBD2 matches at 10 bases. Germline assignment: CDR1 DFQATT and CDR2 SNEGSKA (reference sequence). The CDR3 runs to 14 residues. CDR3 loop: CSVEEGLAADTQYF. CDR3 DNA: TGCAGCGTTGAGGAAGGACTAGCGGCAGATACGCAGTATTTT.

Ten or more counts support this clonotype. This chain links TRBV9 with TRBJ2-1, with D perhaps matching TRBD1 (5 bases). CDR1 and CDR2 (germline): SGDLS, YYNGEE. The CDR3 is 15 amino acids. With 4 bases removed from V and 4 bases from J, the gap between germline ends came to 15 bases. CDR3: CASSLGQGTYNEQFF. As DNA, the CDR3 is TGTGCCAGCAGCCTAGGGCAGGGTACATACAATGAGCAGTTCTTC.